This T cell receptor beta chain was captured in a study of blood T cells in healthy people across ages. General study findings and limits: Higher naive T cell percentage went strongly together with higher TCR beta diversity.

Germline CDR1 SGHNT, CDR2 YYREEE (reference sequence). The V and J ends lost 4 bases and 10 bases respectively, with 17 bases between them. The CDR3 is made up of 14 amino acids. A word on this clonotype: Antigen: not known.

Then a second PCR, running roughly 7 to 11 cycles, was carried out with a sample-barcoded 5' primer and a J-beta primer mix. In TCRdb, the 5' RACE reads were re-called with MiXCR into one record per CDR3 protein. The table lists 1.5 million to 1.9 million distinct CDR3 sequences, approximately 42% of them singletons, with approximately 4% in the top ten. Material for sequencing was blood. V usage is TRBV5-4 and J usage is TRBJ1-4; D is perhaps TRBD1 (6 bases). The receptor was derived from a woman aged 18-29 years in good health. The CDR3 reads CASSDRPGAAKLFF. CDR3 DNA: TGTGCCAGCAGCGATCGACCAGGGGCCGCAAAACTGTTTTTT.